A selection of T cell receptor beta chains follows, all from one sample in a study of blood T cell repertoires in COVID-19. Some clones are missing from TCRdb's copy, which holds only in-frame ones; the method was immunoSEQ multiplex PCR. Among about 130,000 clones listed, approximately 90% were seen once. Sequences were obtained from peripheral blood. The receptors stem from a man between 70 and 80 years old with active COVID-19. CDR3s include the opening cysteine and the closing phenylalanine or tryptophan. The D gene is left open where the match is weak. The size of a clone is reported for some rows only, either as once, few or many, or as a class for expanded clones.

D gene: TRBD1; J gene: TRBJ1-6; V gene: TRBV13; CDR3 length: 13; clone size: NA; CDR3 protein: CASGQGRNSPLHF; CDR3 DNA: TGTGCCAGCGGACAGGGGAGGAATTCACCCCTCCACTTT
D gene: NA; J gene: TRBJ1-2; V gene: TRBV7-9; CDR3 length: 13; clone size: NA; CDR3 protein: CASSPGQNYGYTF; CDR3 DNA: TGTGCCAGCAGTCCAGGACAGAACTATGGCTACACCTTC
D gene: NA; J gene: TRBJ1-4; V gene: TRBV28; CDR3 length: 14; clone size: NA; CDR3 protein: CASSSYTGNEKLFF; CDR3 DNA: TGTGCCAGCAGTTCGTACACGGGAAATGAAAAACTGTTTTTT
D gene: NA; J gene: TRBJ2-3; V gene: TRBV7-9; CDR3 length: 13; clone size: NA; CDR3 protein: CASSLAGSDTQYF; CDR3 DNA: TGTGCCAGCAGCTTAGCCGGGTCAGATACGCAGTATTTT
D gene: NA; J gene: TRBJ2-7; V gene: TRBV28; CDR3 length: 13; clone size: NA; CDR3 protein: CASSFARAFEQYF; CDR3 DNA: TGTGCCAGCAGTTTTGCCAGGGCGTTCGAGCAGTACTTC
D gene: TRBD2; J gene: TRBJ2-1; V gene: TRBV19; CDR3 length: 15; clone size: NA; CDR3 protein: CASSQTSGRGYEQFF; CDR3 DNA: TGTGCCAGTAGCCAGACTAGCGGGAGGGGCTATGAGCAGTTCTTC
D gene: NA; J gene: TRBJ1-1; V gene: TRBV30; CDR3 length: 13; clone size: NA; CDR3 protein: CAFREPWGTEAFF; CDR3 DNA: TGTGCCTTTCGGGAGCCTTGGGGCACTGAAGCTTTCTTT
D gene: TRBD1; J gene: TRBJ2-5; V gene: TRBV18; CDR3 length: 16; clone size: once; CDR3 protein: CASSPLGQGALETQYF; CDR3 DNA: TGTGCCAGCTCACCACTAGGACAGGGGGCTTTGGAGACCCAGTACTTC
D gene: NA; J gene: TRBJ2-2; V gene: TRBV12-2; CDR3 length: 14; clone size: NA; CDR3 protein: CASRPRTGDGELFF; CDR3 DNA: TGTGCAAGTCGCCCCCGGACAGGGGACGGGGAGCTGTTTTTT
D gene: TRBD1; J gene: TRBJ1-1; V gene: TRBV18; CDR3 length: 15; clone size: NA; CDR3 protein: CASSPGTGMNTEAFF; CDR3 DNA: TGTGCCAGCTCCCCCGGGACAGGAATGAACACTGAAGCTTTCTTT
D gene: TRBD2; J gene: TRBJ2-2; V gene: TRBV7-6; CDR3 length: 17; clone size: NA; CDR3 protein: CASSLKELAGVTGELFF; CDR3 DNA: TGTGCCAGCAGCTTAAAGGAACTAGCGGGAGTCACCGGGGAGCTGTTTTTT
D gene: TRBD2; J gene: TRBJ2-3; V gene: TRBV12-5; CDR3 length: 16; clone size: NA; CDR3 protein: CASGSGLAGGTDTQYF; CDR3 DNA: TGTGCTAGTGGTTCGGGACTAGCGGGAGGGACAGATACGCAGTATTTT
D gene: NA; J gene: TRBJ1-4; V gene: TRBV28; CDR3 length: 13; clone size: NA; CDR3 protein: CASSPQFNEKLFF; CDR3 DNA: TGTGCCAGCAGCCCGCAGTTTAATGAAAAACTGTTTTTT
D gene: NA; J gene: TRBJ1-5; V gene: TRBV19; CDR3 length: 15; clone size: NA; CDR3 protein: CASSIHKGEGQPQHF; CDR3 DNA: TGTGCCAGTAGTATACACAAGGGGGAAGGTCAGCCCCAGCATTTT
D gene: TRBD2; J gene: TRBJ2-1; V gene: TRBV6-5; CDR3 length: 16; clone size: NA; CDR3 protein: CASSYGSAGVYNEQFF; CDR3 DNA: TGTGCCAGCAGTTACGGGTCGGCGGGAGTCTACAATGAGCAGTTCTTC
D gene: NA; J gene: TRBJ1-3; V gene: TRBV5-1; CDR3 length: 14; clone size: few; CDR3 protein: CASSLAGAGNTIYF; CDR3 DNA: TGCGCCAGCAGCTTGGCCGGGGCTGGAAACACCATATATTTT
D gene: NA; J gene: TRBJ2-3; V gene: TRBV19; CDR3 length: 15; clone size: few; CDR3 protein: CASSSRAWGADTQYF; CDR3 DNA: TGTGCCAGTAGTTCCCGGGCCTGGGGGGCAGATACGCAGTATTTT
D gene: TRBD2; J gene: TRBJ2-7; V gene: TRBV4-1; CDR3 length: 19; clone size: NA; CDR3 protein: CASSQGSAGLLAGGYEQYF; CDR3 DNA: TGCGCCAGCAGCCAAGGATCGGCGGGGCTACTAGCGGGAGGCTACGAGCAGTACTTC
D gene: TRBD2; J gene: TRBJ2-3; V gene: TRBV5-6; CDR3 length: 15; clone size: NA; CDR3 protein: CASSLGAGVTDTQYF; CDR3 DNA: TGTGCCAGCAGCTTGGGCGCGGGGGTCACAGATACGCAGTATTTT